The 16 T cell receptor beta chains listed next were all sequenced from one sample in a study of T cell responses to AZD1222 COVID-19 vaccine. The repertoire was sequenced with immunoSEQ multiplex PCR; TCRdb's copy has only in-frame clones and lacks some. The table has around 190,000 clones, almost 90% seen once. The starting material was peripheral blood, obtained 28 days after the second AZD1222 dose. The receptors derive from an adult who received the AZD1222 COVID-19 vaccine.

The CDR3 loop is CAISESTRTSGNEQYF. The CDR3 DNA is TGTGCCATCAGTGAGTCGACTCGAACTAGCGGGAATGAGCAGTATTTT. The chain couples TRBV10-3 to TRBJ2-3; 10 bases agree with TRBD2. The germline gives CDR1 ENHRY, CDR2 SYGVKD. J was trimmed by 11 bases and V by 0 bases; bases with no gene match: 11. The CDR3 is 16 residues long.

The chain carries TRBV9 and TRBJ1-1, with 12 bases aligning to TRBD1. The CDR3 is made up of 16 amino acids. Germline CDR1 and CDR2: SGDLS and YYNGEE. V lost 3 bases to trimming and J lost 5 bases; unmatched junction nucleotides: 8. CDR3 bases: TGTGCCAGCAGCGATAGGGACAGGGGGCCCGGAACTGAAGCTTTCTTT. It codes for CASSDRDRGPGTEAFF.

The chain joins TRBV6-5 to TRBJ1-4; D is undetermined. Germline V gives CDR1 MNHEY, CDR2 SVGAGI. CDR3 length: 14 residues. Between the trimmed V and J ends, which lost 4 bases and 7 bases, there was a span of 13 bases. The CDR3 here is CASSLRPLGEKLFF. For the CDR3, the DNA is TGTGCCAGCAGTTTGAGACCATTGGGTGAAAAACTGTTTTTT.

This clone appeared a single time. This chain connects TRBV7-9 to TRBJ2-5; tentatively, D is TRBD1 or TRBD2 (5 bases each). The length of the CDR3 is 15 residues. V was clipped by 0 bases and J by 7 bases, with 15 bases between them. Germline loops: CDR1 SEHNR, CDR2 FQNEAQ (reference sequence). The CDR3 here is CASSLAGVPEGTQYF. CDR3 nucleotides: TGTGCCAGCAGCTTAGCGGGGGTTCCAGAGGGGACCCAGTACTTC. The variable domain in full, with the rest retrieved from reference TRBV7-9 and TRBJ2-5, is DTGVSQNPRHKITKRGQNVTFRCDPISEHNRLYWYRQTLGQGPEFLTYFQNEAQLEKSRLLSDRFSAERPKGSFSTLEIQRTEQGDSAMYLCASSLAGVPEGTQYFGPGTRLLVL.

The genes are TRBV28 and TRBJ2-1; D might be TRBD1 (6 bases). V lost 6 bases and J lost 9, with 21 bases in between. In germline, CDR1 is MDHEN, CDR2 SYDVKM. This CDR3 is built from 15 residues. CDR3 protein: CASSWTAVTRGEQFF. The CDR3 region has the DNA TGTGCCAGCAGCTGGACAGCGGTCACAAGAGGTGAGCAGTTCTTC.

This clone occurred once. The chain joins TRBV6-5 to TRBJ2-1; D possibly uses TRBD1 or TRBD2 (5 bases each). This CDR3 comprises 14 residues. V lost 7 bases and J 3 bases, leaving 13 bases between the germline ends. CDR1 is MNHEY and CDR2 is SVGAGI in the germline V gene. The CDR3 bases are TGTGCCAGCATCGGGGCAGGGATCTACAATGAGCAGTTCTTC. It encodes CASIGAGIYNEQFF.

The chain joins TRBV7-9 to TRBJ1-4; TRBD1 might be the D (5 bases). The V gene lost 5 bases and the J gene lost 8 bases, with 15 bases spanning the gap. Germline V gives CDR1 SEHNR, CDR2 FQNEAQ (reference sequence). This CDR3 spans 14 amino acids. The CDR3 reads CASSGERGWEKLFF. DNA for the CDR3: TGTGCCAGCAGCGGGGAGAGGGGTTGGGAAAAACTGTTTTTT.

The chain employs TRBV5-1 and TRBJ1-1, with no clear D. V was cut by 5 bases and J by 0 bases, with 8 bases left in between. Germline V gene sequence: CDR1 SGHRS, CDR2 YFSETQ. The CDR3 has 13 residues. DNA of the CDR3: TGCGCCAGCAGTCCCCGGCTGAACACTGAAGCTTTCTTT. Residues: CASSPRLNTEAFF.

CDR3 sequence (DNA): TGTGCCAGCAGTTTGGGGGGGGAAGGGCAGCCCCAGCATTTT. Its translation is CASSLGGEGQPQHF. The chain is built from TRBV9 and TRBJ1-5; D is perhaps TRBD1 (5 bases). The CDR3 runs 14 residues. CDR1 and CDR2 (germline): SGDLS, YYNGEE. V shed 5 bases and J shed 7 bases, with 16 bases lying between them.

This clone was counted once. The chain links TRBV23-1 to TRBJ2-4, with TRBD1 as a possible D gene (5 bases). TRBV23-1 counts as an open reading frame of uncertain function. CDR3 size: 16 residues. V gave up 2 bases and J gave up 1 base, with 12 bases separating them. The CDR3 is CASSQVGNRAKNIQYF. The CDR3 DNA follows: TGCGCCAGCAGTCAAGTGGGGAACAGGGCCAAAAACATTCAGTACTTC.

This clone has just one count. The chain links TRBV19 to TRBJ1-2, with a weak D call TRBD1 (5 bases). From germline, CDR1 is LNHDA and CDR2 SQIVND (reference sequence). The CDR3 contains 13 residues. V was cut by 3 bases and J by 6 bases, with 11 bases left in between. This CDR3 is CASSMSLGDGYTF. The DNA for the CDR3 is TGTGCCAGTAGTATGTCTCTAGGGGATGGCTACACCTTC.

The J gene is TRBJ1-6, the V gene TRBV3-1 (or the pseudogene TRBV3-2); D remains ambiguous. This CDR3 has 14 amino acids. V lost 3 bases and J 7 bases, leaving 10 bases between the germline ends. Germline CDR1 is LGHDT and CDR2 is YNNKEL (reference sequence). The CDR3 nucleotides are TGTGCCAGCAGCCACCGACTACGCAATTCACCCCTCCACTTT. Translated, it gives CASSHRLRNSPLHF.

The gene calls are TRBV5-4 and TRBJ2-3; D remains unclear. Trimming removed 0 bases at V and 5 bases at J, with 7 bases between. This CDR3 comprises 13 residues. From germline, CDR1 is SGHNT and CDR2 YYREEE (reference sequence). DNA for the CDR3: TGTGCCAGCAGCTTGGGAAGGGAAGATACGCAGTATTTT. Its translation is CASSLGREDTQYF.

The J gene is TRBJ2-1, the V gene TRBV18; a weak D match, TRBD2 (5 bases). CDR1 is KGHSH, CDR2 LQKENI, per germline. The CDR3 loop spans 15 amino acids. Trimming removed 1 base at V and 5 bases at J, with 12 bases between. CDR3 residues: CASSPLQLDNNEQFF. CDR3 in DNA: TGTGCCAGCTCACCACTTCAACTAGATAACAATGAGCAGTTCTTC.

The rearrangement joins TRBV27 to TRBJ2-1, with a tentative D call TRBD1 (6 bases). Trimming shortened V by 4 bases and J by 8 bases, and 9 bases separated the two germline ends. Germline CDR1 and CDR2: MNHEY and SMNVEV (reference sequence). The CDR3 covers 12 residues. CDR3: CASSSNRDEQFF. The CDR3 DNA reads as TGTGCCAGCAGTTCTAACAGGGATGAGCAGTTCTTC.

The rearrangement uses TRBV3-1 (or the pseudogene TRBV3-2) and TRBJ2-1; 8 bases line up with TRBD2. CDR3 length: 14 residues. With V trimmed by 4 bases and J by 5 bases, 4 bases remained unmatched. CDR1 LGHDT and CDR2 YNNKEL come from the germline V gene (reference sequence). This CDR3 reads CASSLAGSDNEQFF. The CDR3 DNA sequence: TGTGCCAGCAGCCTAGCGGGGTCCGACAATGAGCAGTTCTTC.